This T cell receptor (beta chain) comes out of a study of technical replicates of blood from a few donors. This clone has only one observation. Clones were sequenced by immunoSEQ multiplex PCR, and TCRdb holds only the in-frame ones, with some missing. The sample holds around 76,000 clones, less than 99% seen once. The CDR3 sequence is 14 residues long. Germline values: CDR1 MGHDK, CDR2 SYGVNS. The V end lost 4 bases, the J end lost 4 bases, and 11 bases lay between the germline ends. This chain joins TRBV25-1 and TRBJ2-1, with D perhaps matching TRBD2 (5 bases). The TCR was taken from a human donor in good health. Sequencing was carried out using T cells isolated from PBMCs. The CDR3 reads CASSGSGIYNEQFF. CDR3 DNA sequence: TGTGCCAGCAGTGGGTCCGGGATATACAATGAGCAGTTCTTC.